The source of this T cell receptor beta chain is a study of response to subunit inactivated influenza vaccine. Findings and limits, study-wide: New T cells are recruited in small numbers by each seasonal influenza vaccination, according to the authors' suggestion.

TCRdb re-called the RT-PCR reads through MiXCR, storing one row per CDR3 protein. Of more than 700,000 distinct CDR3 sequences in the sample, 20% to 25% were seen once. This clonotype has more than one count but fewer than ten. Its target is unknown. V was pared by 1 base and J by 5 bases, with 9 bases between. The CDR3 is 14 residues long. CDR1 is SEHNR, CDR2 FQNEAQ, per germline (reference sequence). This material consisted of PBMCs from blood, taken 4 to 6 days after vaccination. This chain links TRBV7-9 with TRBJ2-1; a weak D match, TRBD2 (5 bases). This receptor was identified in a man in his forties or fifties who received an inactivated influenza vaccine. Here the CDR3 DNA reads TGTGCCAGCAGCTTAGGGAGGCTGAACAATGAGCAGTTCTTC. It specifies CASSLGRLNNEQFF.